These 10 T cell receptor beta chains came from one sample sequenced in a study of blood T cell repertoires in COVID-19 (dated by TCRdb to 2020 to 2021). Preparation of the library involved the immunoSEQ multiplex PCR assay. Sourced from immuneACCESS, this table was stored by TCRdb with only in-frame sequences that have V and J called. A share of the clones is absent; for the studies checked, an unresolved V gene accounts for under half, and the remainder has no known explanation. The sample table shows about 160,000 clones, and 85% are seen once. The top ten clones comprise approximately 3% of the sample. Sequencing was done on a sample of peripheral blood. These receptors originate from a human donor with acute or convalescent COVID-19. The donor label of this sample is uncertain.

The chain recombines TRBV29-1 with TRBJ2-7, with 8 bases that match TRBD1. Germline loops: CDR1 SQVTM, CDR2 ANQGSEA. V dropped 3 bases and J dropped 5; count of bases not matched to a gene: 9. The CDR3 has 14 amino acids. Written as DNA, the CDR3 is TGCAGCGTTGATGGCACAGGGGGATCAAACGAGCAGTACTTC. Translated: CSVDGTGGSNEQYF.

This chain links TRBV19 with TRBJ2-7; D might be TRBD1 (7 bases). This CDR3 spans 15 amino acids. The V gene lost 5 bases and the J gene lost 4 bases, with 18 bases spanning the gap. Per the germline V gene, CDR1 is LNHDA and CDR2 is SQIVND (reference sequence). The DNA for the CDR3 is TGTGCCAGTAGTCAACGGAGGGGGCTATCGTACGAGCAGTACTTC. Translation: CASSQRRGLSYEQYF.

The chain uses TRBV2 and TRBJ1-1; 8 bases map to TRBD1. The junction had 6 bases not matched to a gene; V was cut back by 6 bases and J by 0 bases. The CDR3 is 15 amino acids. Germline loops: CDR1 SNHLY, CDR2 FYNNEI. DNA of the CDR3: TGTGCCAGCAGGCTCGACAGGGGAATGAACACTGAAGCTTTCTTT. As protein: CASRLDRGMNTEAFF.

J is TRBJ2-5 and V is TRBV7-9; TRBD1 matches at 7 bases. The germline CDR1 and CDR2 sequences are SEHNR and FQNEAQ (reference sequence). The CDR3 runs to 15 residues. Trimming at V came to 4 bases and at J to 3 bases, leaving 8 bases not matched to a gene. CDR3 protein: CASSSIGQAKETQYF. The DNA of the CDR3 is TGTGCCAGCAGCTCGATAGGACAGGCAAAAGAGACCCAGTACTTC.

This chain connects TRBV28 to TRBJ2-7, with a possible D match to TRBD2 (6 bases). The ends were cut back, 6 bases at V and 0 bases at J, with 18 bases in the middle. Germline V gene sequence: CDR1 MDHEN, CDR2 SYDVKM. The CDR3 runs to 16 residues. As DNA, the CDR3 is TGTGCCAGCAGGCTTGGGGTGGGACTGAGCTCCTACGAGCAGTACTTC. Translation gives CASRLGVGLSSYEQYF.

V usage is TRBV20-1 and J usage is TRBJ2-7; possible D gene TRBD1, 6 bases. V lost 3 bases, J lost 3 bases, and 27 bases lay in between. Germline assignment: CDR1 DFQATT and CDR2 SNEGSKA (reference sequence). The CDR3 has 18 amino acids. The CDR3 bases are TGCAGTGCTAGTGGGACACCCCTTTTGGGGGCCTGGGACTACGAGCAGTACTTC. It yields the protein CSASGTPLLGAWDYEQYF.

The CDR3 loop is CASSQLYYGYTF. The CDR3, as DNA: TGTGCCAGCAGCCAACTGTATTATGGCTACACCTTC. J is TRBJ1-2 and V is TRBV11-2; no reliable D call. With 5 bases removed from V and 5 bases from J, the gap between germline ends came to 9 bases. The V gene's germline CDR1 is SGHAT and CDR2 FQNNGV. This CDR3 comprises 12 residues.

Only one count was recorded for this clone. The rearrangement joins TRBV6-2 or TRBV6-3 to TRBJ2-5; 13 nucleotides agree with TRBD2. CDR3 length: 16 residues. V lost 2 bases and J lost 7; bases outside the gene matches: 7. CDR1 MNHEY and CDR2 SVGEGT come from the germline V gene. CDR3 sequence: CASSYPLAGGPGTQYF. CDR3 sequence (DNA): TGTGCCAGCAGTTACCCACTAGCGGGGGGGCCAGGGACCCAGTACTTC.

DNA for the CDR3: TGTGCCAGCAGCTTCCCCTCCGGGACAGGGAACACTGAAGCTTTCTTT. Protein product: CASSFPSGTGNTEAFF. The chain uses TRBV5-5 and TRBJ1-1; 8 bases are a match to TRBD1. With V trimmed by 2 bases and J by 1 base, 7 bases remained unmatched. Germline V gene lookup returns CDR1 SGHKS and CDR2 YYEKEE (reference sequence). The CDR3 runs 16 residues.

This rearrangement joins TRBV4-2 to TRBJ1-1; possible D gene TRBD1, 6 bases. With 0 bases removed from V and 3 bases from J, the gap between germline ends came to 11 bases. The CDR3 length is 15 residues. Looked up from germline, CDR1 is LGHNA and CDR2 is YNFKEQ. The CDR3 DNA follows: TGTGCCAGCAGCCAAGAAGGGGGGGAATACACTGAAGCTTTCTTT. Translation: CASSQEGGEYTEAFF.